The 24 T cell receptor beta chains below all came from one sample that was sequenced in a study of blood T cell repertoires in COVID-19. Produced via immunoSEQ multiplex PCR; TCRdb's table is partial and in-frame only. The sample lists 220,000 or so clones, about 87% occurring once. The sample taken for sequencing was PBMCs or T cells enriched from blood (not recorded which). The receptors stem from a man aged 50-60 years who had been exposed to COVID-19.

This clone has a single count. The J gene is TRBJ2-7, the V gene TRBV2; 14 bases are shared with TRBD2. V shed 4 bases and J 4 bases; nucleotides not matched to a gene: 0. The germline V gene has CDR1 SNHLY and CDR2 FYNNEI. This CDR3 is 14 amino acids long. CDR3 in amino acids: CASSGTSGRYEQYV. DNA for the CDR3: TGTGCCAGCAGTGGGACTAGCGGGAGGTACGAGCAGTACGTC.

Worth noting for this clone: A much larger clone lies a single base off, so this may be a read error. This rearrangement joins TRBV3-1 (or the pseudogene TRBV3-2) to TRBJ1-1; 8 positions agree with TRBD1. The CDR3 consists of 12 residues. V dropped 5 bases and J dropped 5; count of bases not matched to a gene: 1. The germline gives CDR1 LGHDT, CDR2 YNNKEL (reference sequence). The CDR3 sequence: CASSYRGTEAFF. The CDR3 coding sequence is TGTGCCAGCAGCTACAGGGGGACTGAAGCTTTCTTT.

CDR3 in amino acids: CASTGATISYEQYV. The DNA of the CDR3 is TGTGCCAGCACCGGAGCGACTATCTCCTACGAGCAGTACGTC. The chain is built from TRBV28 and TRBJ2-7; a weak D match, TRBD2 (5 bases). Trimming stripped 7 bases from V and 0 bases from J, with 13 bases between. This CDR3 region has 14 residues. Germline V CDR1 and CDR2: MDHEN, SYDVKM.

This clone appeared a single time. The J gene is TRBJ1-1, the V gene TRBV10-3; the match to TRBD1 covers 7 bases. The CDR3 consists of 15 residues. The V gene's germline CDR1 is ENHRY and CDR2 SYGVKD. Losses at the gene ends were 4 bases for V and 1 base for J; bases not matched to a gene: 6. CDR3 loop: CAISAGGRPNTEAFF. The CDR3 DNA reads TGTGCCATCAGTGCAGGGGGACGCCCGAACACTGAAGCTTTCTTT.

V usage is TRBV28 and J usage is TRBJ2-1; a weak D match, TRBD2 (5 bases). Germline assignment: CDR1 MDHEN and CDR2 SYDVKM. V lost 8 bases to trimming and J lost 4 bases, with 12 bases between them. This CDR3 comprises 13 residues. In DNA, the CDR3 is TGTGCCAGCCACTCTACTAGGTACAATGAGCAGTTCTTC. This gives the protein CASHSTRYNEQFF.

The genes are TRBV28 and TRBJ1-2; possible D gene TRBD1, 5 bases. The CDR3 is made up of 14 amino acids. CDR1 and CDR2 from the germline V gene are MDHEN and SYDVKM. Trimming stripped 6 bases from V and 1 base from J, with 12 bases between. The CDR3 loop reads CASRLDRVNYGYTF. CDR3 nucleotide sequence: TGTGCCAGCAGGCTAGACAGAGTTAACTATGGCTACACCTTC.

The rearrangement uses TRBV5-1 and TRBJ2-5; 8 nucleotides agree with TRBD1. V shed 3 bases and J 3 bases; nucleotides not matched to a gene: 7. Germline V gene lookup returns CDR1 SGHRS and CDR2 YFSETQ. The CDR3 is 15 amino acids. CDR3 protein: CASSSGGTGEETQYF. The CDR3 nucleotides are TGCGCCAGCAGCTCCGGCGGGACAGGCGAAGAGACCCAGTACTTC.

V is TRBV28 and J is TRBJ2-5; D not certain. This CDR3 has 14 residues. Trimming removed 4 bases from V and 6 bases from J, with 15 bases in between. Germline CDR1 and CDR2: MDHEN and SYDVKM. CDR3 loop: CASSSAASLQTQYF. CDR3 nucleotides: TGTGCCAGCAGTTCGGCGGCCAGCCTCCAGACCCAGTACTTC.

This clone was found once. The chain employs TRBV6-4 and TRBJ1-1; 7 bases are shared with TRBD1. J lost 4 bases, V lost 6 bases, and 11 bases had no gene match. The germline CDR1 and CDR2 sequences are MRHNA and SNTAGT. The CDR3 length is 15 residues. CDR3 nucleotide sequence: TGTGCCAGCAGACTCGGACAGGATTTGGGCACTGAAGCTTTCTTT. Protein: CASRLGQDLGTEAFF.

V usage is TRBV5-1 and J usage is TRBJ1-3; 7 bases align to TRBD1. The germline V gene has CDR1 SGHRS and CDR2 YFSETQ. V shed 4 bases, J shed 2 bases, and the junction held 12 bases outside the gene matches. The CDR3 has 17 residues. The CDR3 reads CASSGGDSSRAGNTIYF. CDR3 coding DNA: TGCGCCAGCAGCGGCGGGGACAGCTCCCGGGCTGGAAACACCATATATTTT.

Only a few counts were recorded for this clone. The CDR3 loop is CASSLMVGDNEQFF. Written as DNA, the CDR3 is TGTGCCAGCAGCTTGATGGTAGGGGACAATGAGCAGTTCTTC. The gene calls are TRBV7-9 and TRBJ2-1; tentatively, D is TRBD1 (5 bases). The germline V gene has CDR1 SEHNR and CDR2 FQNEAQ (reference sequence). V was shortened by 3 bases and J by 5 bases, with 11 bases between the two germline ends. The CDR3 has 14 residues.

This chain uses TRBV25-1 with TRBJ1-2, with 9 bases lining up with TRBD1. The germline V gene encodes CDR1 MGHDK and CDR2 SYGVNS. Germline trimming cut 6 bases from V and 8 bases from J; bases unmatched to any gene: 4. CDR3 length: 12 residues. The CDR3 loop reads CASRDRGQGYTF. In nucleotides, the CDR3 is TGTGCCAGCAGGGACAGGGGACAAGGCTACACCTTC.

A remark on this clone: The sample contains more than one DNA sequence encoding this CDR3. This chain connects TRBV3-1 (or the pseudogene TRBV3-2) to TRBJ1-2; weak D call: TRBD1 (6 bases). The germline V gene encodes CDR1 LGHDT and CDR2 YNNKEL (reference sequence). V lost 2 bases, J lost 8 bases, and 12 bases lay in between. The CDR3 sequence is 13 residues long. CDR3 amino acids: CASSQYLQGGYTF. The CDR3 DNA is TGTGCCAGCAGCCAATATCTTCAGGGGGGCTACACCTTC.

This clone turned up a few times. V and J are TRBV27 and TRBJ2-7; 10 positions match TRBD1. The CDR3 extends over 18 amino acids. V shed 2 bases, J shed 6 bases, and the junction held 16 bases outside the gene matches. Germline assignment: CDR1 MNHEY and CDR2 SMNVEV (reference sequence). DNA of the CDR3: TGTGCCAGCAGTTTACTCAGAACCGGGACAGGGGTCTCGGGCGAGCAGTACTTC. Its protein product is CASSLLRTGTGVSGEQYF.

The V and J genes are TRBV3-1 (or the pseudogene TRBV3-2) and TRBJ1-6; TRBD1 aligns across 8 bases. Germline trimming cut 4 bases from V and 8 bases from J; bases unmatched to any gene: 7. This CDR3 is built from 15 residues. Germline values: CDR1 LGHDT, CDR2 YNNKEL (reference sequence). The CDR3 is CASSLQGAPDSPLHF. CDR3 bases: TGTGCCAGCAGCCTGCAGGGGGCGCCGGATTCACCCCTCCACTTT.

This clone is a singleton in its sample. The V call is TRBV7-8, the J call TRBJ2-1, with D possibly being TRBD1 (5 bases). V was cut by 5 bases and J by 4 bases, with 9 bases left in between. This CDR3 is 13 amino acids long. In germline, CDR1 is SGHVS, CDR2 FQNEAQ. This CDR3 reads CASSPGHYNEQFF. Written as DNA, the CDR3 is TGTGCCAGCAGCCCAGGACATTACAATGAGCAGTTCTTC.

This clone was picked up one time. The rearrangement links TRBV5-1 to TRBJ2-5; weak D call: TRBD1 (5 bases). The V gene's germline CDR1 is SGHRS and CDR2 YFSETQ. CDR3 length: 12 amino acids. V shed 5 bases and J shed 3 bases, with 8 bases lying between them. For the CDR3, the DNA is TGCGCCAGCAGGGTAGGGGAAGAGACCCAGTACTTC. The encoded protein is CASRVGEETQYF.

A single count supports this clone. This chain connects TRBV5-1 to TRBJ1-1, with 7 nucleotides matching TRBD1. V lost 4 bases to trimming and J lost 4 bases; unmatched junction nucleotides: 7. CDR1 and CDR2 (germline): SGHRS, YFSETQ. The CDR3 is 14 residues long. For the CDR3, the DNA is TGCGCCAGCAGCCGCGGTACAGGGGCCACTGAAGCTTTCTTT. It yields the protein CASSRGTGATEAFF.

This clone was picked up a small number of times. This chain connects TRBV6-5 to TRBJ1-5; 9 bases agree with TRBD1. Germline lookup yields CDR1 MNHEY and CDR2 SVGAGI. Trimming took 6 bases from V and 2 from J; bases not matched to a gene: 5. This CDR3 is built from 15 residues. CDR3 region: CASRPWDRGNQPQHF. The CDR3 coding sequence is TGTGCCAGCAGGCCCTGGGACAGGGGCAATCAGCCCCAGCATTTT.

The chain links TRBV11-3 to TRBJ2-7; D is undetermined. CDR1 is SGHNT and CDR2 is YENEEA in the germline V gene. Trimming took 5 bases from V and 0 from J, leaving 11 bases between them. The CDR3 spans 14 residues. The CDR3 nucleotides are TGTGCCAGCAGCGCGCGCGGTAGCTCCTACGAGCAGTACGTC. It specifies CASSARGSSYEQYV.

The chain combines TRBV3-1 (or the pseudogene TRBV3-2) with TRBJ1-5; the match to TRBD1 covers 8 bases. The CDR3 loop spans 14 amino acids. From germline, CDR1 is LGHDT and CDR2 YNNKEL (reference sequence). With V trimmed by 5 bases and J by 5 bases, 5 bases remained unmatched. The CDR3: CASSLQGGHQPQHF. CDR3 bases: TGTGCCAGCAGCTTACAGGGGGGCCATCAGCCCCAGCATTTT.

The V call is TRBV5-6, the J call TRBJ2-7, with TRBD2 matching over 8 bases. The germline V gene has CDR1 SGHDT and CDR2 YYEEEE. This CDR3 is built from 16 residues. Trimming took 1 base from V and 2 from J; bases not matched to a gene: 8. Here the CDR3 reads CASSLFWREATYEQYV. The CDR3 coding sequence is TGTGCCAGCAGCTTGTTTTGGCGGGAGGCTACCTACGAGCAGTACGTC.

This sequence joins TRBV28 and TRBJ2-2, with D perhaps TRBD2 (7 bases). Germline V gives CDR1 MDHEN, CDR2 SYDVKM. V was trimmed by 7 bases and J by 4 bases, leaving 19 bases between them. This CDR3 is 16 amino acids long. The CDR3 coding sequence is TGTGCCAGCACCCCCCCGGGGAGGGGGAGCACCGGGGAGCTGTTTTTT. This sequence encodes CASTPPGRGSTGELFF.

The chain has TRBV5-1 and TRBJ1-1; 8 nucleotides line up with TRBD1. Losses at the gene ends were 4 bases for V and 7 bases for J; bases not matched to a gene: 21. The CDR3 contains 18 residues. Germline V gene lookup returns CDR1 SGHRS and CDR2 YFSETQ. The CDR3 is CASSRGTGGSHSYDEAFF. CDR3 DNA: TGCGCCAGCAGCAGAGGAACAGGGGGATCACACTCTTATGATGAAGCTTTCTTT.